One sample yielded the 10 T cell receptor beta chains listed below, sequenced in a study of OX40 agonist ivuxolimab in advanced cancers. TCRdb's table, derived via immunoSEQ multiplex PCR, lists solely in-frame clones and lacks some. The sample shows roughly 10,000 clones, around 89% of them seen only once. The sequences come from CD4+ or CD8+ T cells sorted from blood, collected in a trial of the OX40 agonist ivuxolimab. These receptors all come from an adult with an advanced solid tumor such as melanoma, head and neck, liver or kidney cancer.

The chain carries TRBV28 and TRBJ2-1; 8 positions match TRBD2. CDR1 and CDR2 (germline): MDHEN, SYDVKM. The trim removed 1 base at V and 4 bases at J, leaving 3 bases unmatched. This CDR3 is built from 15 residues. CDR3 in amino acids: CASSLSSGSYNEQFF. The DNA of the CDR3 is TGTGCCAGCAGTTTATCTAGCGGGTCATACAATGAGCAGTTCTTC.

The sample holds one count of this clone. An end of the junction differs from the germline gene, which may be a read error. Other DNA sequences in this specimen translate into the identical CDR3. The rearrangement links TRBV5-6 to TRBJ1-1; 7 nucleotides align to TRBD1. The CDR3 sequence is 17 residues long. CDR1 is SGHDT and CDR2 is YYEEEE in the germline V gene. The CDR3 nucleotides read TGTGCCAGCAGCTTGGTAGTCTCGAGACAGGGCGAGTCTGAAGCCTTCTTT. Its translation: CASSLVVSRQGESEAFF.

The rearrangement joins TRBV16 to TRBJ2-3; D not resolved. Germline values: CDR1 KGHSY, CDR2 FQNENV. V was trimmed by 4 bases and J by 4 bases, leaving 9 bases between them. The CDR3 loop spans 13 amino acids. The CDR3 DNA sequence: TGTGCCAGCAGCCTTCTCCGTCCAGATACGCAGTATTTT. This translates into CASSLLRPDTQYF. The whole variable domain, remainder taken from reference TRBV16 and TRBJ2-3, is GEEVAQTPKHLVRGEGQKAKLYCAPIKGHSYVFWYQQVLKNEFKFLISFQNENVFDETGMPKERFSAKCLPNSPCSLEIQATKLEDSAVYFCASSLLRPDTQYFGPGTRLTVL.

By share, this clone counts as medium-sized (0.01 to 0.1%). The V and J genes are TRBV7-8 and TRBJ1-2, with D uncertain. V was clipped by 10 bases and J by 7 bases, with 19 bases between them. The germline V gene encodes CDR1 SGHVS and CDR2 FQNEAQ. The length of the CDR3 is 13 residues. The CDR3 sequence: CATPSTRSAGYTF. The DNA of the CDR3 is TGTGCCACCCCTTCGACCCGCTCCGCTGGCTACACCTTC.

The chain employs TRBV6-9 and TRBJ2-7, with 9 bases matching TRBD2. The V gene end was trimmed by 5 bases and the J gene end by 4 bases; junction bases not matched to a gene: 9. The length of the CDR3 is 15 residues. Germline values: CDR1 MNHGY, CDR2 SVAAGI. CDR3: CASSQSTSGPYEQYF. The CDR3 coding sequence is TGTGCCAGCAGTCAATCGACTAGCGGACCTTACGAGCAGTACTTC.

This chain links TRBV18 with TRBJ2-3, with 13 bases fitting TRBD2. The germline CDR1 and CDR2 sequences are KGHSH and LQKENI. The CDR3 has 19 residues. The V gene end was trimmed by 3 bases and the J gene end by 2 bases; junction bases not matched to a gene: 11. The CDR3 region has the DNA TGTGCCAGCTCACCCCCGGGACTAGCGGGGAACTACCACACAGATACGCAGTATTTT. Its protein is CASSPPGLAGNYHTDTQYF.

J is TRBJ2-7 and V is TRBV19; TRBD2 matches 11 bases. This CDR3 region has 15 residues. Germline lookup yields CDR1 LNHDA and CDR2 SQIVND (reference sequence). V was clipped by 5 bases and J by 4 bases; unmatched bases: 7. CDR3 DNA sequence: TGTGCCAGTAGTCCCACTAGCGGGAGTAGTTACGAGCAGTACTTC. This gives the protein CASSPTSGSSYEQYF.

V usage is TRBV19 and J usage is TRBJ2-7, with D maybe TRBD1 (6 bases). The V end was cut by 7 bases, the J end by 3 bases, with 25 bases between. The CDR3 is 17 amino acids. Germline lookup yields CDR1 LNHDA and CDR2 SQIVND (reference sequence). The CDR3 here is CASTLGAGQPDIYEQYF. The CDR3 DNA reads TGTGCCAGTACCCTCGGGGCCGGACAGCCAGACATCTACGAGCAGTACTTC.

The J gene is TRBJ2-5, the V gene TRBV7-9; 7 nucleotides agree with TRBD1. The V segment lost 6 bases and the J segment 2 bases; nucleotides outside the gene matches: 3. The CDR3 contains 13 residues. CDR1 is SEHNR, CDR2 FQNEAQ, per germline (reference sequence). The CDR3 is CASRWDRQETQYF. The CDR3 nucleotides read TGTGCCAGCAGATGGGACAGACAAGAGACCCAGTACTTC.

V and J are TRBV30 and TRBJ2-1, with 16 bases lining up with TRBD2. Unmatched junction bases numbered 2, after V lost 2 bases and J lost 10 bases. In germline, CDR1 is GTSNPN, CDR2 SVGIG (reference sequence). The CDR3 has 14 residues. The CDR3 DNA is TGTGCCTGGAGTCCGGGACTAGCGGGGGGGGAGCAGTTCTTC. It is translated as CAWSPGLAGGEQFF.